At least ten counts were recorded for the clone carrying this T cell receptor beta chain. Its antigen is not identified. These data are taken from a study of identical twins. Study results and caveats: Abundant beta clonotypes from cord blood bore fewer insertions; memory repertoires lacked this pattern.

With template switching, a universal primer site was added, and the cDNA carried unique molecular identifiers. TCRdb recomputed calls from the 5' RACE reads with MiXCR, one row per CDR3 protein. The repertoire holds about 890,000 distinct CDR3 sequences, 9% to 15% seen once, with about 1.6% in the top ten. Among all donors, each was a healthy Caucasian. Germline CDR1 reads SGHRS; CDR2 reads YFSETQ. With 1 base removed from V and 4 bases from J, the gap between germline ends came to 14 bases. This CDR3 has 15 amino acids. A further study also used this sample, focusing on yellow fever vaccine responses in identical twins.

Sequencing input: PBMCs. The TCR originated in a woman between 18 and 29 years old in good health. The rearrangement uses TRBV5-1 and TRBJ1-1, with D possibly being TRBD1 (5 bases). The CDR3: CASSLQDRGVTEAFF. CDR3 nucleotides: TGCGCCAGCAGCTTGCAAGACAGAGGGGTCACTGAAGCTTTCTTT.